This T cell receptor beta chain was documented in a study of blood T cell repertoires in COVID-19. In the study overall: The United States, Italy and Spain provided the acute and convalescent COVID-19 samples.

Only in-frame clones appear in the TCRdb table, and some are missing; sequencing was by immunoSEQ multiplex PCR. The sample has some 130,000 clones, roughly 89% seen once; the top ten hold roughly 18%. V was pared by 7 bases and J by 6 bases, with 9 bases of the junction left unmatched. From germline, CDR1 is KGHDR and CDR2 SFDVKD. The length of the CDR3 is 14 residues. The sample was peripheral blood. V gene TRBV24-1 combines with J gene TRBJ1-2; the match to TRBD1 covers 8 bases. This TCR came from a man in his fifties or sixties with active or convalescent COVID-19. In DNA, the CDR3 is TGTGCCACCAGGCACCAGGGGGCAGAGGATGGCTACACCTTC. Amino acids: CATRHQGAEDGYTF.